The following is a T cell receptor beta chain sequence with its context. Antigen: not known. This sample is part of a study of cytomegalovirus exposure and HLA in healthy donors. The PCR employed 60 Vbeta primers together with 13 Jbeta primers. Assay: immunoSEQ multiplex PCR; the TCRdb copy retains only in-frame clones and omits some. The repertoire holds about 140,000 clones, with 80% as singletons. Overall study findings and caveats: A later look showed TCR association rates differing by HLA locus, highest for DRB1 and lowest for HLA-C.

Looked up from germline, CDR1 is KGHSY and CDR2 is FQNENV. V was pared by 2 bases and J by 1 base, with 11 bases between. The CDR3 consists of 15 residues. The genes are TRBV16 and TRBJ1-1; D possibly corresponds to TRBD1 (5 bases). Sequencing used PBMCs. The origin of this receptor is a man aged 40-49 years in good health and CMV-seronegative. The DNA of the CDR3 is TGTGCCAGCAGCCAAACCGCGGGACCGAACACTGAAGCTTTCTTT. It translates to CASSQTAGPNTEAFF.